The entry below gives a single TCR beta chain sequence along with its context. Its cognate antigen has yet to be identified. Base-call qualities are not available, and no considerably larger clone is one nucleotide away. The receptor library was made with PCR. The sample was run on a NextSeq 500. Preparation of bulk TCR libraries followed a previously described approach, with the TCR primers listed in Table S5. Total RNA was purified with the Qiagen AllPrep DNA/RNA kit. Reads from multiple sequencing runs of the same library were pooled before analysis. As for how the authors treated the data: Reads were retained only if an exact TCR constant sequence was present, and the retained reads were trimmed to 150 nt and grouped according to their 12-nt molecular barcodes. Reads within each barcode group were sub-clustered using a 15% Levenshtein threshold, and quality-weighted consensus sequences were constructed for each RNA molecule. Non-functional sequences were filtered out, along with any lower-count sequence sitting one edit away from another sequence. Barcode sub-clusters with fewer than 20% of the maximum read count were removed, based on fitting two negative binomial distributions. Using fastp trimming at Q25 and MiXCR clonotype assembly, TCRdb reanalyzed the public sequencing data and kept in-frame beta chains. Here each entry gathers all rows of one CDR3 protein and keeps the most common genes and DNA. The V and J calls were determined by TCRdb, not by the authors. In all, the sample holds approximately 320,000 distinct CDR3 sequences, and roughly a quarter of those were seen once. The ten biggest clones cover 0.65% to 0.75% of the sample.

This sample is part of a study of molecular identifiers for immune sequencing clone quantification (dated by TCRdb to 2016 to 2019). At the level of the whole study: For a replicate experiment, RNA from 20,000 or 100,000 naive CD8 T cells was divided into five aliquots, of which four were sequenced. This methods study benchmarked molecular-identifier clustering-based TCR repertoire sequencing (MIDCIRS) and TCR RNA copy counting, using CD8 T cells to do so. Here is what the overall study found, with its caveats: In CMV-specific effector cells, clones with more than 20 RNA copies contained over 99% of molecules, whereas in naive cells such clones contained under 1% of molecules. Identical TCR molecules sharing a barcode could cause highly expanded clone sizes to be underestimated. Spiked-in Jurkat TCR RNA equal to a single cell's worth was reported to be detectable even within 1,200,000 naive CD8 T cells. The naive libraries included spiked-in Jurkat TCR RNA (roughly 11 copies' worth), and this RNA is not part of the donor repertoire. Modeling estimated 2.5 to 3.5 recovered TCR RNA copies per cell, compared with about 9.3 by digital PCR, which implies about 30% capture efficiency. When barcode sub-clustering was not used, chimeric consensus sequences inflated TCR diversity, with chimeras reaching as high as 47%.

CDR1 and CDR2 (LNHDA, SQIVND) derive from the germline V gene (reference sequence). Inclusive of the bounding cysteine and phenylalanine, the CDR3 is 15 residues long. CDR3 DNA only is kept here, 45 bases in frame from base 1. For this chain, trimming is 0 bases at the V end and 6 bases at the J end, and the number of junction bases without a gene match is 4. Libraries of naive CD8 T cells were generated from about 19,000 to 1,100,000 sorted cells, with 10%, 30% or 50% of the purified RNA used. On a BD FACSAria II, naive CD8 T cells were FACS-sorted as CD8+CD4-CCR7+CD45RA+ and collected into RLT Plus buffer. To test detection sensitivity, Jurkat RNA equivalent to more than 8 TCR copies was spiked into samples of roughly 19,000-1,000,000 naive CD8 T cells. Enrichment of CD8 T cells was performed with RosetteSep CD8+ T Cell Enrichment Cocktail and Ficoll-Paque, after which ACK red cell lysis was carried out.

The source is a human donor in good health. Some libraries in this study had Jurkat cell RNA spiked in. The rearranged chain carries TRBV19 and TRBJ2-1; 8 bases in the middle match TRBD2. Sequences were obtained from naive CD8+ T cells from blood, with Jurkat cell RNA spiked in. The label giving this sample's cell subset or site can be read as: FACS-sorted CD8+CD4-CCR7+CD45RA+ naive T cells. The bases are TGTGCCAGTAGTATAGAGCGAGCGGGAGCCAATGAGCAGTTCTTC. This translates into CASSIERAGANEQFF.